The 20 T cell receptor beta chains reported below all come from one sample, sequenced in a study of blood T cells in healthy people across ages. A J-beta primer mix and a sample-barcoded 5' primer were used in a second PCR of about 7 to 12 cycles. TCRdb re-called the 5' RACE reads with MiXCR, one entry per CDR3 protein. The table includes more than 700,000 distinct CDR3 sequences, roughly 50% detected once. Sequences were obtained from blood. The receptors were sampled from a man aged 80 or over in good health.

The V gene is TRBV6-1, the J gene TRBJ2-2, with unresolved D. Germline V gene lookup returns CDR1 MNHNS and CDR2 SASEGT. V was trimmed by 6 bases and J by 4 bases, leaving 9 bases between them. This CDR3 is built from 13 residues. CDR3 sequence: CASRVFRTGELFF. CDR3 in DNA: TGTGCCAGCAGGGTGTTTCGCACCGGGGAGCTGTTTTTT.

V is TRBV7-3 and J is TRBJ2-4; TRBD2 might be the D (6 bases). The J call may be wrong; the DNA end is better matched by TRBJ2-7. The CDR3 runs to 15 residues. Germline loops: CDR1 SGHTA, CDR2 FQGTGA. The CDR3 region is CASSLSGPGSYEQYF. In DNA form, the CDR3 reads TGTGCCAGCAGCTTAAGTGGGCCCGGGAGCTACGAGCAGTACTTC.

This chain links TRBV10-3 with TRBJ2-1; TRBD2 matches at 10 bases. Germline CDR1 is ENHRY and CDR2 is SYGVKD. The CDR3 runs 13 residues. With V trimmed by 6 bases and J by 10 bases, 6 bases remained unmatched. The CDR3 sequence: CAIRLAGGNEQFF. CDR3 DNA: TGTGCCATCAGGTTAGCGGGAGGCAACGAGCAGTTCTTC.

The rearrangement joins TRBV6-5 to TRBJ1-2; D is possibly TRBD1 (5 bases). CDR1 is MNHEY, CDR2 SVGAGI, per germline. Trimming removed 6 bases at V and 7 bases at J, with 15 bases between. The CDR3 extends over 13 amino acids. The CDR3 here is CASSQGGPGGYTF. The DNA of the CDR3 is TGTGCCAGCAGCCAGGGCGGTCCGGGTGGCTACACCTTC.

The chain employs TRBV28 and TRBJ2-5, with TRBD2 identical over 8 bases. V shed 6 bases, J shed 1 base, and the junction held 13 bases outside the gene matches. Germline V CDR1 and CDR2: MDHEN, SYDVKM. The CDR3 is 17 residues long. CDR3 nucleotides: TGTGCCAGCAGCAATGTCAGAGCGGGAGCGCTCCAAGAGACCCAGTACTTC. Residues: CASSNVRAGALQETQYF.

This chain links TRBV7-2 with TRBJ1-1; TRBD1 might be the D (5 bases). The CDR3 covers 13 residues. V lost 7 bases and J lost 4, with 13 bases in between. CDR1 is SGHTA, CDR2 FQGNSA, per germline. The CDR3 DNA reads as TGTGCCAGCACCCTCAGGGAGGGCACTGAAGCTTTCTTT. Encoded protein: CASTLREGTEAFF.

This clonotype was recorded only once. V is TRBV24-1 and J is TRBJ2-1; TRBD1 agrees at 8 bases. Germline trimming cut 6 bases from V and 2 bases from J; bases unmatched to any gene: 5. The CDR3 is 15 amino acids. Germline V CDR1 and CDR2: KGHDR, SFDVKD. The CDR3 region is CATSPNRGAYNEQFF. DNA for the CDR3: TGTGCCACCAGTCCGAACAGGGGGGCCTACAATGAGCAGTTCTTC.

This clonotype appeared a few times. The CDR3 reads CASSPLSSGYEQYF. The CDR3 DNA reads TGCGCCAGCAGCCCCCTATCATCGGGCTACGAGCAGTACTTC. This chain links TRBV5-1 with TRBJ2-7, with D unresolved. Germline assignment: CDR1 SGHRS and CDR2 YFSETQ. The CDR3 is 14 residues long. V was cut by 4 bases and J by 3 bases, with 14 bases left in between.

This clonotype was seen a few times. The J gene is TRBJ2-7, the V gene TRBV29-1, with D uncertain. Looked up from germline, CDR1 is SQVTM and CDR2 is ANQGSEA. V lost 2 bases and J 2 bases, leaving 10 bases between the germline ends. This CDR3 contains 13 residues. CDR3 in amino acids: CSVESASPYEQYF. CDR3 sequence (DNA): TGCAGCGTTGAATCAGCAAGTCCCTACGAGCAGTACTTC.

The chain combines TRBV21-1 with TRBJ1-1. TRBV21-1 is tagged as a pseudogene. The CDR3 runs to 14 residues. CDR3 nucleotides: TGTGCCAGCAGCAAAGGAAGGGAGAACACTGAAGCTTTCTTT. This sequence encodes CASSKGRENTEAFF.

The chain uses TRBV6-2 or TRBV6-3 and TRBJ2-7, with 10 bases that match TRBD2. The CDR3 runs 14 residues. V lost 7 bases to trimming and J lost 1 base; unmatched junction nucleotides: 4. From germline, CDR1 is MNHEY and CDR2 SVGEGT. CDR3: CASKPGLASYEQYF. DNA for the CDR3: TGTGCCAGCAAACCGGGACTAGCGTCCTACGAGCAGTACTTC.

This clonotype appeared a few times. The genes are TRBV29-1 and TRBJ2-1, with a tentative D call TRBD1 (5 bases). Germline loops: CDR1 SQVTM, CDR2 ANQGSEA. The V end was cut by 6 bases, the J end by 6 bases, with 21 bases between. CDR3 length: 15 residues. The CDR3 DNA reads TGCAGCGTGGGTAACGGTAGGCTGCAGGGCAATGAGCAGTTCTTC. This sequence encodes CSVGNGRLQGNEQFF.

The V gene is TRBV6-5, the J gene TRBJ2-3, with 10 bases that match TRBD2. Per the germline V gene, CDR1 is MNHEY and CDR2 is SVGAGI. The CDR3 has 15 residues. The V and J ends lost 7 bases and 3 bases, in that order; junction bases with no gene match: 7. CDR3 coding DNA: TGTGCCAGCAACGGGGCTAGCGGGAGAACAGATACGCAGTATTTT. Its translation: CASNGASGRTDTQYF.

The genes are TRBV13 and TRBJ2-1; 7 bases fit TRBD2. V gave up 5 bases and J gave up 8 bases; unmatched junction bases: 6. This CDR3 contains 13 residues. CDR1 and CDR2 from the germline V gene are PRHDT and FYEKMQ (reference sequence). The CDR3 coding sequence is TGTGCCAGCAGCACCCGACTAGCCCATGAGCAGTTCTTC. Residues: CASSTRLAHEQFF.

The chain employs TRBV9 and TRBJ2-1, with D unresolved. The J call is doubtful: the DNA matches TRBJ2-7 better. This CDR3 comprises 15 residues. Germline V gives CDR1 SGDLS, CDR2 YYNGEE. The CDR3 DNA reads TGTGCCAGCAGCGTTCCCGCGAGTCCGTACAATGAGCAGTACTTC. Amino acids: CASSVPASPYNEQYF.

The chain is built from TRBV25-1 and TRBJ1-2, with D maybe TRBD1 (5 bases). Germline loops: CDR1 MGHDK, CDR2 SYGVNS. Trimming left V 5 bases short and J 6 bases short, with 19 bases between. This CDR3 region has 15 residues. The DNA for the CDR3 is TGTGCCAGCAGTACCGACTCACGGACAAACCATGGCTACACCTTC. Translation: CASSTDSRTNHGYTF.

This clonotype was found a few times. The chain employs TRBV7-2 and TRBJ1-1; tentatively, D is TRBD1 (5 bases). The CDR3 loop spans 14 amino acids. Germline-derived CDR1 and CDR2 are SGHTA and FQGNSA. The V end lost 1 base, the J end lost 2 bases, and 8 bases lay between the germline ends. The CDR3 coding sequence is TGTGCCAGCAGCTTAGGTACAGGTAACACTGAAGCTTTCTTT. It encodes CASSLGTGNTEAFF.

The CDR3 sequence is CASSDRQGLSETQYF. CDR3 in DNA: TGTGCCAGCAGCGATAGACAGGGTTTATCGGAGACCCAGTACTTC. V and J are TRBV7-9 and TRBJ2-5, with 7 bases matching TRBD1. CDR1 is SEHNR and CDR2 is FQNEAQ in the germline V gene (reference sequence). This CDR3 spans 15 amino acids. V was pared by 5 bases and J by 5 bases, with 11 bases of the junction left unmatched. The full variable domain, its missing parts supplied by reference TRBV7-9 and TRBJ2-5, is DTGVSQNPRHKITKRGQNVTFRCDPISEHNRLYWYRQTLGQGPEFLTYFQNEAQLEKSRLLSDRFSAERPKGSFSTLEIQRTEQGDSAMYLCASSDRQGLSETQYFGPGTRLLVL.

DNA for the CDR3: TGTGCCAGCGACCCAGGGGAAAGCTCCTACAATGAGCAGTACTTC. It is translated as CASDPGESSYNEQYF. The chain couples TRBV25-1 to TRBJ2-1; D might be TRBD1 (6 bases). Near its end, the DNA agrees better with TRBJ2-7, so the J call may be wrong. Germline V CDR1 and CDR2: MGHDK, SYGVNS. CDR3 length: 15 amino acids.

The chain uses TRBV29-1 and TRBJ1-2; tentatively, D is TRBD1 (5 bases). In germline, CDR1 is SQVTM, CDR2 ANQGSEA. Trimming pared 2 bases from V and 6 bases from J, leaving 13 bases between. The CDR3 loop spans 13 amino acids. The CDR3 DNA follows: TGCAGCGTTGAAAAGGCCAGGGTGGATGGCTACACCTTC. Its translation is CSVEKARVDGYTF.